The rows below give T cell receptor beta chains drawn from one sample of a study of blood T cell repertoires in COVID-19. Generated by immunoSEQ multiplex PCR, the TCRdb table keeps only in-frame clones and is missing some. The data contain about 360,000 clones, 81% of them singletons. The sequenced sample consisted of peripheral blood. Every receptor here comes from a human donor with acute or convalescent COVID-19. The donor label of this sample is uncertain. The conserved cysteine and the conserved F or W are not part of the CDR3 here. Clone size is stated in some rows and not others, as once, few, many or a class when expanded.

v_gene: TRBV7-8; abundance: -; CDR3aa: ASSSRTGTYEAF
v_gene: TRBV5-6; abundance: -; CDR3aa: ASSPGTRSYNEQF
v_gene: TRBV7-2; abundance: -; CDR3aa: ASSFHLGRGMFNSPLH
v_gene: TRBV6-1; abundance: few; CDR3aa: ASSEGFRRNTEAF
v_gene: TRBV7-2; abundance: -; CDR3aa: ASSLASGRVETQY
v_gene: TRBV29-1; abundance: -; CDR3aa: SVVAGSTDTQY
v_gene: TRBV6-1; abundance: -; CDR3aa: ASSESTGGYQPQH
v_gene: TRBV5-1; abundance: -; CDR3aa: ASSFGGAGELF
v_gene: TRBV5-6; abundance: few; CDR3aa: ASSFWGVGQPQH
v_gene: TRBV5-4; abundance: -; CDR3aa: ASSSPGGAGGRYGYT
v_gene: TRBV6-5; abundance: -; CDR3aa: ASRMTGPGNTIY
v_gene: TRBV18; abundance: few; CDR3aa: ASSPRGSDGYT
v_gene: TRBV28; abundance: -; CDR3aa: ASSYLNTGELF
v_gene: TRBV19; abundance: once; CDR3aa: ASSIDNRGRNQPQH
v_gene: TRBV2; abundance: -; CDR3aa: ASSPGLAGGLSQY
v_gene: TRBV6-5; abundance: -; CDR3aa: ASKLREWDTIY
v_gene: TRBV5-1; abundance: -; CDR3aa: ASSLVSGGLGEQY
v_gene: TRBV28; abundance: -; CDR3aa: ASRGSLVNSYEQY
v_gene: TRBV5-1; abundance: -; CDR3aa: ASMIGDRPSGRETQY
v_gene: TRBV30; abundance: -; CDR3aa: AAGQSKLF
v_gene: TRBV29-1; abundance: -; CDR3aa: SVTGTKETQY
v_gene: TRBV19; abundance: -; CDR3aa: ASTSNLSGTRWGDGYT
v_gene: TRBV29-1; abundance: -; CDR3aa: SVSRGSPLSGYT
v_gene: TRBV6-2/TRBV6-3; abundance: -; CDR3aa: ASSYEAGRRVRQY
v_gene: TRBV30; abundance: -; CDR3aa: AWEEGPRAWGMETQY
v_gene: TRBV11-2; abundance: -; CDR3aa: ASSLAVGGNTEAF
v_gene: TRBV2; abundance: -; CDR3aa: ASSGQGNSPLH
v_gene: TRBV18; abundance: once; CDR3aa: ASSPGLAGEGQY
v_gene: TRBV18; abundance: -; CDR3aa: ASSPIRGPEEKLF
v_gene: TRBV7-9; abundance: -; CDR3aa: ASSPRDGYT
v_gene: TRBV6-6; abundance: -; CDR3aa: ASSPTDRGDNQPQH
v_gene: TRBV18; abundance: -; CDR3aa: ASSSGTGTEAF
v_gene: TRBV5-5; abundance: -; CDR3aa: ASLGASAEAF
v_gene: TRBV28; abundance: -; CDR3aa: ASKPGGRRLRELF
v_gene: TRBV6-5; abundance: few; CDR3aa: ASRAQGYNSPLH
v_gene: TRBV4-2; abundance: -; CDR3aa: ASSPPGEGKLF
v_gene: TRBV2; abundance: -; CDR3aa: ASREGHPNYEQY
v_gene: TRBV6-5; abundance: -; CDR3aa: ASSVQGSYNSPLH
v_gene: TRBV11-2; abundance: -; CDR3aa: ASSRGGTASGNTIY
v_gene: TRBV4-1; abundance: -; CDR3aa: ASSQGDNPYGYT